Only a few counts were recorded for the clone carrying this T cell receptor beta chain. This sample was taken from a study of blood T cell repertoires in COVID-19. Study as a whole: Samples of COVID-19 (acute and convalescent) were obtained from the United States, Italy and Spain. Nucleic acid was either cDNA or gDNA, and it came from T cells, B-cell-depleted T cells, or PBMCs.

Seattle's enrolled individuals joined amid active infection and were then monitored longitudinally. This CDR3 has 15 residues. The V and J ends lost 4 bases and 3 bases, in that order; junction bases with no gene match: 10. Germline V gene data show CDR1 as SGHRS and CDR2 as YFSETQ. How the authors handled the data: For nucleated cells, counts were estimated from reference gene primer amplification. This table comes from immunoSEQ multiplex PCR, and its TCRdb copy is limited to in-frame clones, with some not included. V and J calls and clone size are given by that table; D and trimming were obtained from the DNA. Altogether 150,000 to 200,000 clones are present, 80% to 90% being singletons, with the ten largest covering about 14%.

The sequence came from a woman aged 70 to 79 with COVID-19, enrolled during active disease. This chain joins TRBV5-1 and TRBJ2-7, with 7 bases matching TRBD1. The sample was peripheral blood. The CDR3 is CASSPTGTVGYEQYF. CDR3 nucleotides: TGCGCCAGCAGCCCGACCGGGACAGTAGGCTACGAGCAGTACTTC.